This TCR beta chain appears in the sequencing data of a study of T cells in Graves' hyperthyroidism and ophthalmopathy. Researchers amplified the TCR beta CDR3 regions from RNA transcripts. RT-PCR in the first round (using the HTBI primer set) targeted the TCR CDR3. TCRdb processed the multiplex PCR reads anew with MiXCR; each CDR3 protein has one entry. Here the sample spans hundreds of thousands of distinct CDR3 sequences, roughly 14% being singletons. The study, taken as a whole, reports: Stable hyperthyroidism was separated from ophthalmopathy by a model based on 13 V-J features.

This clonotype was seen at least ten times. Its antigen is currently unknown. V lost 1 base to trimming and J lost 0 bases, with 10 bases between them. The CDR3 is made up of 16 amino acids. The germline CDR1 and CDR2 sequences are SGHAT and FQNNGV. Sequenced sample: blood. The V and J genes are TRBV11-2 and TRBJ2-1, with no clear D. This clonotype was obtained from a man between 18 and 35 years old with Graves' ophthalmopathy. Here the CDR3 DNA reads TGTGCCAGCAGCTTAGGGGGTGGGATCTCCTACAATGAGCAGTTCTTC. It yields the protein CASSLGGGISYNEQFF.